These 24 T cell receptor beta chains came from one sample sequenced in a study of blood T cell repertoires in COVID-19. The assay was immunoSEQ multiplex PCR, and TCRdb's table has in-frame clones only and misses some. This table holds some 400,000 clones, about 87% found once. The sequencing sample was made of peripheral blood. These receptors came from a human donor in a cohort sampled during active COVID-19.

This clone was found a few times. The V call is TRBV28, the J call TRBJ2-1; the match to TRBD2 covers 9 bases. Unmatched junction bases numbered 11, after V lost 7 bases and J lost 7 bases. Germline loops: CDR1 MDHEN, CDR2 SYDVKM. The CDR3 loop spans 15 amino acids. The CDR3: CASKGLAHLGNEQFF. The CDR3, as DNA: TGTGCCAGCAAGGGACTAGCTCATCTCGGGAATGAGCAGTTCTTC.

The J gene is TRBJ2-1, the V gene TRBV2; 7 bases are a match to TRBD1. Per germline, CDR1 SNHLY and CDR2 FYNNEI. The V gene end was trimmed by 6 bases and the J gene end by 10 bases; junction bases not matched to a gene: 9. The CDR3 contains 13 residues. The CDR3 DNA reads TGTGCCAGCAGGGGGACAGTACAATTAGAGCAGTTCTTC. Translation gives CASRGTVQLEQFF.

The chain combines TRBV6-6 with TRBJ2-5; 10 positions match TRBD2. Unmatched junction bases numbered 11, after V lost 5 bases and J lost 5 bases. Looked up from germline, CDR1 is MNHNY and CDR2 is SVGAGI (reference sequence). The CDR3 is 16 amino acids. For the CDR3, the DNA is TGTGCCAGCAGTCGAACTAGCGGGGAGAATTGGGAGACCCAGTACTTC. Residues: CASSRTSGENWETQYF.

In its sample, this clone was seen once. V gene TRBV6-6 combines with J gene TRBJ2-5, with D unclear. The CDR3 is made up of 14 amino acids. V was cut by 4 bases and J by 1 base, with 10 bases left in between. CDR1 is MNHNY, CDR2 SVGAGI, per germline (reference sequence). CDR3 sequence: CASSSGTAQETQYF. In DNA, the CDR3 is TGTGCCAGCAGTTCTGGTACAGCCCAAGAGACCCAGTACTTC.

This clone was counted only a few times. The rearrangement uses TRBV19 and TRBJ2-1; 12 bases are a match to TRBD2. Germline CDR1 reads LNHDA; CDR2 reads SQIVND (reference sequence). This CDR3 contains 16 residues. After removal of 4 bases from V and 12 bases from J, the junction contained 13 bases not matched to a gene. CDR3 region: CASSTTRASGRVGQFF. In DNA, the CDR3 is TGTGCCAGTAGTACCACGCGGGCTAGCGGGAGGGTTGGGCAGTTCTTC.

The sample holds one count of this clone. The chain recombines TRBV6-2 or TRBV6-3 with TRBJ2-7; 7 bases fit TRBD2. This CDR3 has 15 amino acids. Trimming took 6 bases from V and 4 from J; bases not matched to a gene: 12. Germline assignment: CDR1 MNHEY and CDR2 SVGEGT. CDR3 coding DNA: TGTGCCAGCAGCCCCATTGGGGGAGGGCCTTACGAGCAGTACTTC. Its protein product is CASSPIGGGPYEQYF.

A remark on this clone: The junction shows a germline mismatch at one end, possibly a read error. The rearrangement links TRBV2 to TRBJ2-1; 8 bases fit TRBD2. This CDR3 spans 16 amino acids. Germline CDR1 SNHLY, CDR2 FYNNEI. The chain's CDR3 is CASSVNGRASNNEQFF. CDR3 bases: TGTGCCAGCAGTGTCAACGGGAGGGCCTCCAACAATGAGCAGTTCTTC.

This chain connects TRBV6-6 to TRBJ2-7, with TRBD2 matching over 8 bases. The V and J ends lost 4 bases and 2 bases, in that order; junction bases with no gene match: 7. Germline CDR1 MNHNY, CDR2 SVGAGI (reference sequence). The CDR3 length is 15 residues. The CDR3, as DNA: TGTGCCAGCAGTTCCCCAGCGGGAGAAACCTACGAGCAGTACTTC. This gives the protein CASSSPAGETYEQYF.

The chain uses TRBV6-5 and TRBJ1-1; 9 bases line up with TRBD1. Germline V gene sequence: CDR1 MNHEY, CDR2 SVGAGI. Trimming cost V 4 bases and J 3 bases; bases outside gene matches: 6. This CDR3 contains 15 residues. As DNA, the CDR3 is TGTGCCAGCAGTTCCATACAGGGGGCGGACACTGAAGCTTTCTTT. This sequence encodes CASSSIQGADTEAFF.

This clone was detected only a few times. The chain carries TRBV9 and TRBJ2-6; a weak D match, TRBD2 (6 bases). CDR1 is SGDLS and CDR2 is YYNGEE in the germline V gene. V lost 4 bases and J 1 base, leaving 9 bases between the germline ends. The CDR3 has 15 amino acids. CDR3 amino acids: CASSPRESGANVLTF. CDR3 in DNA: TGTGCCAGCAGCCCCCGGGAGTCTGGGGCCAACGTCCTGACTTTC.

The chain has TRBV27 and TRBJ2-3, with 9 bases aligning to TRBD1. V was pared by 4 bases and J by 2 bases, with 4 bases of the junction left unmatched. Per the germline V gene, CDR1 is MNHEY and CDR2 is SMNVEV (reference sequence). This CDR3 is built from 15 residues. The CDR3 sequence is CASSYGTGYTDTQYF. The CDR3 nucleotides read TGTGCCAGCAGTTATGGGACAGGGTACACAGATACGCAGTATTTT.

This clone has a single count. The CDR3 spells CAWSPLAGPETQYF. CDR3 in DNA: TGTGCCTGGAGTCCCCTAGCGGGACCAGAGACCCAGTACTTC. The chain uses TRBV30 and TRBJ2-5; 9 nucleotides align to TRBD2. The CDR3 spans 14 residues. The ends lost 2 bases at V and 4 bases at J; junction bases unmatched: 5. Germline CDR1 GTSNPN, CDR2 SVGIG (reference sequence).

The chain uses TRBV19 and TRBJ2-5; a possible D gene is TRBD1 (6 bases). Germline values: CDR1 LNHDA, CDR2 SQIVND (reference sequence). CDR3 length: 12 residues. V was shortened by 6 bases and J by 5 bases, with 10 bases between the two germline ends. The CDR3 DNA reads TGTGCCAGTAGATCCACAGGGGAGACCCAGTACTTC. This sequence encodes CASRSTGETQYF.

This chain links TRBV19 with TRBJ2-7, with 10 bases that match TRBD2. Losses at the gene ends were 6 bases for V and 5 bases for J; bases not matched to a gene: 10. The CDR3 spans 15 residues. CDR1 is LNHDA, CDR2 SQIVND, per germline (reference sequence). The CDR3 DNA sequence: TGTGCCAGTAGCACGCCAGCGGGAGGGGGCAACGAGCAGTACTTC. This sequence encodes CASSTPAGGGNEQYF.

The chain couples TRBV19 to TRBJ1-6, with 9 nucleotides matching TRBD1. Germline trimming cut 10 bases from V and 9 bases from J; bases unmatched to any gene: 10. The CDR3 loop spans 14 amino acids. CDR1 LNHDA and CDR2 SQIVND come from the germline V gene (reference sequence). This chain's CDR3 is CATRDRANPSPLHF. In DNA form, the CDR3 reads TGTGCCACCAGGGACAGGGCAAACCCTTCACCCCTCCACTTT.

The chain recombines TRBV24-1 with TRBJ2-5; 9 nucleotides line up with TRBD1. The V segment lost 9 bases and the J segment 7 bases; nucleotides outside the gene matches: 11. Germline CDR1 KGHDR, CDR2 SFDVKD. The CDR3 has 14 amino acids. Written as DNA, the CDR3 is TGTGCCACCCAACCGGGACAGGGCTGGGGGACCCAGTACTTC. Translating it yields CATQPGQGWGTQYF.

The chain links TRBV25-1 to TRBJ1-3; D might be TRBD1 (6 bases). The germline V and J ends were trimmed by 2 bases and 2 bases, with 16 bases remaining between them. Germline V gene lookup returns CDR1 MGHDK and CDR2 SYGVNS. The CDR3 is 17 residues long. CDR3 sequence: CASSEIVVQGTGNTIYF. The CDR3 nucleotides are TGTGCCAGCAGTGAAATTGTGGTACAGGGTACTGGAAACACCATATATTTT.

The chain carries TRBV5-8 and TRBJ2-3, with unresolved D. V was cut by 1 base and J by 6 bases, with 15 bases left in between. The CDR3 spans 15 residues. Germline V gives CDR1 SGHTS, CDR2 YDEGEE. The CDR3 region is CASSLFEPRTDTQYF. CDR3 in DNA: TGTGCCAGCAGCTTGTTCGAGCCCCGAACGGATACGCAGTATTTT.

The CDR3 here is CASSGWRGRPTVGRASGANVLTF. CDR3 in DNA: TGTGCCAGCAGCGGGTGGAGGGGTCGACCCACAGTGGGAAGGGCGTCTGGGGCCAACGTCCTGACTTTC. The chain employs TRBV9 and TRBJ2-6, with a tentative D call TRBD2 (6 bases). Germline V gives CDR1 SGDLS, CDR2 YYNGEE. Trimming took off 3 bases at V and 1 base at J, with 32 bases between the two ends. CDR3 length: 23 amino acids.

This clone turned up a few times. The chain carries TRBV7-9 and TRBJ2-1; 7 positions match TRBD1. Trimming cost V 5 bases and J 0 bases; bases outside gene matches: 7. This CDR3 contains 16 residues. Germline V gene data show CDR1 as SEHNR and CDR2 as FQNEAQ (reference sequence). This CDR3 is CASSPRTGNSYNEQFF. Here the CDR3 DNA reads TGTGCCAGCAGCCCTAGGACAGGAAACTCCTACAATGAGCAGTTCTTC. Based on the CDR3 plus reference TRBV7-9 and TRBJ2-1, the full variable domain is DTGVSQNPRHKITKRGQNVTFRCDPISEHNRLYWYRQTLGQGPEFLTYFQNEAQLEKSRLLSDRFSAERPKGSFSTLEIQRTEQGDSAMYLCASSPRTGNSYNEQFFGPGTRLTVL.

CDR3 coding DNA: TGTGCCAGCAGCGTAGTCGGGCTAGCGGGAGATGAGCAGTTCTTC. Translating gives CASSVVGLAGDEQFF. The rearrangement uses TRBV9 and TRBJ2-1; 10 positions match TRBD2. Germline CDR1 reads SGDLS; CDR2 reads YYNGEE. The V and J ends lost 0 bases and 8 bases, in that order; junction bases with no gene match: 5. The CDR3 length is 15 residues.

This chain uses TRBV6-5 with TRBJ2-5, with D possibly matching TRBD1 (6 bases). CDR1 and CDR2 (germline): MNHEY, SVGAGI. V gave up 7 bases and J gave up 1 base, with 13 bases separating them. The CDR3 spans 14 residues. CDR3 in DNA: TGTGCCAGCATAGGCAGAGGGGGCCAAGAGACCCAGTACTTC. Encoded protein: CASIGRGGQETQYF.

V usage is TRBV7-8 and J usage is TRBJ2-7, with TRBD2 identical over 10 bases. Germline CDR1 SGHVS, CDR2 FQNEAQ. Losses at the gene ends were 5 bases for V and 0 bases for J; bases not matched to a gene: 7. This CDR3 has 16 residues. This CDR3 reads CASSLLSGGPSYEQYF. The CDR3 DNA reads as TGTGCCAGCAGCCTTCTTAGCGGGGGGCCCTCCTACGAGCAGTACTTC. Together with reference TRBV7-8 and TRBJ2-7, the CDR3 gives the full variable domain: GAGVSQSPRYKVAKRGQDVALRCDPISGHVSLFWYQQALGQGPEFLTYFQNEAQLDKSGLPSDRFFAERPEGSVSTLKIQRTQQEDSAVYLCASSLLSGGPSYEQYFGPGTRLTVT.

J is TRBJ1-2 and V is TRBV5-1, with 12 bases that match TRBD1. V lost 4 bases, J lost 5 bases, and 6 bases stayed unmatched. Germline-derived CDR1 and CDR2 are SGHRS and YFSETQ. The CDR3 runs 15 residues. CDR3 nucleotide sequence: TGCGCCAGCAGCCGCGAGGGACAGGGGGCGTATGGCTACACCTTC. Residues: CASSREGQGAYGYTF.